The clone carrying this T cell receptor beta chain was detected only once. These data originate in a study of blood T cells in healthy people across ages. A second PCR, run for about 7 to 11 cycles, used a sample-barcoded 5' primer plus a J-beta primer mix. TCRdb passed the 5' RACE reads through MiXCR, listing each CDR3 protein once. The data hold hundreds of thousands of distinct CDR3 sequences, with more than 20% observed a single time. V was trimmed by 8 bases and J by 3 bases, leaving 13 bases between them. The CDR3 is 13 residues long. Germline lookup yields CDR1 SNHLY and CDR2 FYNNEI. These same records also appear under a second study, on T cells of mothers and their children. Per that paper: In cDNA synthesis, all of the extracted RNA was used at around 1.5 ug per 15 ul. Reads recorded for TCR beta CDR3 numbered over 9 million per mother and roughly 2.7 million per child.

The chain employs TRBV2 and TRBJ1-1; possibly TRBD1 for D (6 bases). The sequenced sample consisted of blood. The TCR was taken from a boy aged 10-17 years in good health. The CDR3 sequence is CASRGQAHTEAFF. CDR3 DNA sequence: TGTGCCAGCCGGGGGCAGGCCCACACTGAAGCTTTCTTT.